Listed below are T cell receptor beta chains from one sample, sequenced in a study of Ad26.COV2.S vaccination and SARS-CoV-2 variants. The protocol was immunoSEQ multiplex PCR, while the TCRdb copy is restricted to in-frame clones and leaves out a portion. The repertoire holds a few hundred thousand clones, with around 87% as singletons. The input for sequencing was peripheral blood, taken in a trial of Ad26.COV2.S vaccine versus placebo. These receptors all stem from a person between 18 and 60 years old who received the Ad26.COV2.S COVID-19 vaccine or a placebo. Each CDR3 is given with its conserved first and last residue. Fields, in order: CDR3 protein, CDR3 DNA, clone size, J gene, D gene, V gene. The D gene is left open where the match is weak. Clone size, where shown, is once, few, many, or a class for clones that have expanded.

CDR3 protein: CATSDRDSGEKLFF; CDR3 DNA: TGTGCCACCAGTGATCGGGACTCGGGTGAAAAACTGTTTTTT; clone size: -; J gene: TRBJ1-4; D gene: -; V gene: TRBV24-1
CDR3 protein: CASSPKSTGDRGFQPQHF; CDR3 DNA: TGTGCCAGCAGCCCTAAAAGTACGGGGGACAGGGGTTTTCAGCCCCAGCATTTT; clone size: -; J gene: TRBJ1-5; D gene: TRBD1; V gene: TRBV7-2
CDR3 protein: CASSYSALTGDGYTF; CDR3 DNA: TGTGCCAGCAGTTACTCGGCCCTGACAGGGGACGGCTACACCTTC; clone size: -; J gene: TRBJ1-2; D gene: TRBD1; V gene: TRBV6-5
CDR3 protein: CASSRLSGYNSPLHF; CDR3 DNA: TGTGCCAGCAGCCGCCTGTCGGGCTATAATTCACCCCTCCACTTT; clone size: -; J gene: TRBJ1-6; D gene: -; V gene: TRBV7-8
CDR3 protein: CASSQVAGTVYEQYF; CDR3 DNA: TGTGCCAGCAGCCAAGTGGCTGGAACCGTCTACGAGCAGTACTTC; clone size: -; J gene: TRBJ2-7; D gene: -; V gene: TRBV14
CDR3 protein: CASSQVLNTQYF; CDR3 DNA: TGTGCCAGCAGCCAAGTGTTGAATACGCAGTATTTT; clone size: -; J gene: TRBJ2-3; D gene: -; V gene: TRBV7-8
CDR3 protein: CASSKRDQETQYF; CDR3 DNA: TGTGCCAGCAGTAAGCGGGACCAAGAGACCCAGTACTTC; clone size: -; J gene: TRBJ2-5; D gene: -; V gene: TRBV5-6
CDR3 protein: CASSPPGGGRNVGQPQHF; CDR3 DNA: TGCGCCAGCAGCCCCCCCGGAGGAGGGAGGAATGTAGGGCAGCCCCAGCATTTT; clone size: -; J gene: TRBJ1-5; D gene: -; V gene: TRBV4-1
CDR3 protein: CASSEVGTGGLRYTF; CDR3 DNA: TGTGCCAGCAGCGAAGTTGGGACAGGGGGCCTCCGCTACACCTTC; clone size: -; J gene: TRBJ1-2; D gene: TRBD1; V gene: TRBV9
CDR3 protein: CASSEGGGLEAFF; CDR3 DNA: TGTGCCAGCAGTGAAGGGGGCGGGCTGGAAGCTTTCTTT; clone size: -; J gene: TRBJ1-1; D gene: -; V gene: TRBV25-1
CDR3 protein: CATSETKRETQYF; CDR3 DNA: TGTGCCACCTCGGAGACAAAGAGAGAGACCCAGTACTTC; clone size: -; J gene: TRBJ2-5; D gene: -; V gene: TRBV6-5
CDR3 protein: CASSTLGGQGGHTEAFF; CDR3 DNA: TGTGCCAGCAGCACATTGGGGGGACAGGGGGGTCACACTGAAGCTTTCTTT; clone size: once; J gene: TRBJ1-1; D gene: TRBD1; V gene: TRBV11-2
CDR3 protein: CASHLGDRTYEQYF; CDR3 DNA: TGTGCCAGCCACCTGGGGGACAGGACCTACGAGCAGTACTTC; clone size: -; J gene: TRBJ2-7; D gene: TRBD1; V gene: TRBV6-6
CDR3 protein: CASSLARGGEQFF; CDR3 DNA: TGTGCTAGCAGCTTAGCGAGGGGGGGGGAGCAGTTCTTC; clone size: -; J gene: TRBJ2-1; D gene: -; V gene: TRBV7-7
CDR3 protein: CASSFRVGGETEAFF; CDR3 DNA: TGCGCCAGCAGCTTCAGGGTCGGTGGAGAAACTGAAGCTTTCTTT; clone size: -; J gene: TRBJ1-1; D gene: -; V gene: TRBV5-1
CDR3 protein: CSASFVDRPQWKETQYF; CDR3 DNA: TGCAGTGCTAGTTTCGTCGACCGCCCACAGTGGAAAGAGACCCAGTACTTC; clone size: -; J gene: TRBJ2-5; D gene: -; V gene: TRBV20-1
CDR3 protein: CASSPIDTQYF; CDR3 DNA: TGTGCCAGCTCACCAATAGATACGCAGTATTTT; clone size: once; J gene: TRBJ2-3; D gene: -; V gene: TRBV18
CDR3 protein: CASSIGRGSNQPQHF; CDR3 DNA: TGTGCCAGTAGTATAGGTCGGGGGAGCAATCAGCCCCAGCATTTT; clone size: -; J gene: TRBJ1-5; D gene: -; V gene: TRBV19
CDR3 protein: CASSGRDRGSLEFTLHF; CDR3 DNA: TGTGCCAGCAGCGGGCGGGACAGGGGCTCTCTAGAATTCACCCTCCACTTT; clone size: -; J gene: TRBJ1-6; D gene: TRBD1; V gene: TRBV5-5
CDR3 protein: CSASIASRETQYF; CDR3 DNA: TGCAGTGCTAGTATTGCTAGCAGAGAGACCCAGTACTTC; clone size: -; J gene: TRBJ2-5; D gene: -; V gene: TRBV20-1
CDR3 protein: CASSQHPEKLFF; CDR3 DNA: TGTGCCAGCAGCCAACACCCCGAAAAACTGTTTTTT; clone size: -; J gene: TRBJ1-4; D gene: -; V gene: TRBV13
CDR3 protein: CASSQDKQPQHF; CDR3 DNA: TGTGCCAGCAGCCAAGACAAGCAGCCCCAGCATTTT; clone size: -; J gene: TRBJ1-5; D gene: -; V gene: TRBV3-1/TRBV3-2
CDR3 protein: CASSLSGRFNYGYTF; CDR3 DNA: TGTGCCAGCAGCTTATCGGGCAGGTTTAACTATGGCTACACCTTC; clone size: -; J gene: TRBJ1-2; D gene: -; V gene: TRBV7-9
CDR3 protein: CASSSGLGGEAFF; CDR3 DNA: TGTGCCAGCAGTTCCGGGCTGGGGGGTGAAGCTTTCTTT; clone size: few; J gene: TRBJ1-1; D gene: -; V gene: TRBV28
CDR3 protein: CASSLSAVTEAFF; CDR3 DNA: TGTGCCAGCAGTTTATCGGCGGTAACTGAAGCTTTCTTT; clone size: -; J gene: TRBJ1-1; D gene: -; V gene: TRBV27
CDR3 protein: CASSPRTGTGELFF; CDR3 DNA: TGTGCCAGCAGCCCGAGGACGGGAACCGGGGAGCTGTTTTTT; clone size: -; J gene: TRBJ2-2; D gene: -; V gene: TRBV6-2/TRBV6-3
CDR3 protein: CASRPRTNYGYTF; CDR3 DNA: TGTGCCAGCAGGCCCCGGACGAACTATGGCTACACCTTC; clone size: -; J gene: TRBJ1-2; D gene: -; V gene: TRBV6-5
CDR3 protein: CASSTSLAGGMNEQFF; CDR3 DNA: TGCGCCAGCAGCACCTCCCTAGCGGGGGGTATGAATGAGCAGTTCTTC; clone size: once; J gene: TRBJ2-1; D gene: TRBD2; V gene: TRBV5-1
CDR3 protein: CASSLQGVGVVTFF; CDR3 DNA: TGTGCCAGTAGTTTACAGGGGGTAGGGGTCGTTACTTTCTTT; clone size: -; J gene: TRBJ1-1; D gene: TRBD1; V gene: TRBV19